The subject of this entry is one T cell receptor beta chain. What it binds is not known. The sample comes from a study of persistence of HIV-infected CD4 T cells. Study findings and constraints: The rare CMV-responding cells with HIV-1 proviruses were not separately TCR-sequenced.

The libraries were made with immunoSEQ version 4 in survey mode. Profiled with immunoSEQ multiplex PCR; TCRdb holds only in-frame clones, not every one. The data hold 30,000 or so clones, with 65% to 90% observed a single time. The germline gives CDR1 SGHTA, CDR2 FQGTGA. Losses at the gene ends were 5 bases for V and 2 bases for J; bases not matched to a gene: 8. CDR3 length: 16 residues. Overlapping HIV-1 Gag 15-mer peptides at approximately 0.91 ug per peptide per mL were used. CD40L-negative CD69-negative CD45RO-high memory CD4+ T cells were sorted as populations depleted of antigen-responding cells. Donors were HIV-1-infected adults who began suppressive ART during chronic infection.

The gene calls are TRBV7-3 and TRBJ2-1, with TRBD1 matching 8 bases. The receptor comes from an adult woman with HIV who was CMV-seropositive. Sequences were derived from CD4+ T cells sorted from PBMCs after roughly 19-hour stimulation, sampled from a patient who received antiretroviral therapy. This CDR3 reads CASSTLAGGAYNEQFF. The CDR3 bases are TGTGCCAGCAGCACCCTCGCAGGGGGCGCCTACAATGAGCAGTTCTTC.